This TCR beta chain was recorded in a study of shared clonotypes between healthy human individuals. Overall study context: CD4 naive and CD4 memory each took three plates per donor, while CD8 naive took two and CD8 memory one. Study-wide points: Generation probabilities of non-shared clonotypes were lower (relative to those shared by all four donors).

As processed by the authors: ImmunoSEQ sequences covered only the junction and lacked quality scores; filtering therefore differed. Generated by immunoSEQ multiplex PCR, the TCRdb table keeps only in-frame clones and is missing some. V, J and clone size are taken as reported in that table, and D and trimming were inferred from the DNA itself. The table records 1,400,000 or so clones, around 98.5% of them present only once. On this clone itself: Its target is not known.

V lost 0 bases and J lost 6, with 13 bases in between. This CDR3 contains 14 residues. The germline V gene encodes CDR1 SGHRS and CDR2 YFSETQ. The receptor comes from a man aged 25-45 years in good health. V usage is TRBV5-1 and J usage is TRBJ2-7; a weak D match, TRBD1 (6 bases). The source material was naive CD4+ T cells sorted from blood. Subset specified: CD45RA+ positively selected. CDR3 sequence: CASSLGQGPGEQYF. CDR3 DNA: TGCGCCAGCAGCTTGGGGCAGGGGCCGGGCGAGCAGTACTTC.